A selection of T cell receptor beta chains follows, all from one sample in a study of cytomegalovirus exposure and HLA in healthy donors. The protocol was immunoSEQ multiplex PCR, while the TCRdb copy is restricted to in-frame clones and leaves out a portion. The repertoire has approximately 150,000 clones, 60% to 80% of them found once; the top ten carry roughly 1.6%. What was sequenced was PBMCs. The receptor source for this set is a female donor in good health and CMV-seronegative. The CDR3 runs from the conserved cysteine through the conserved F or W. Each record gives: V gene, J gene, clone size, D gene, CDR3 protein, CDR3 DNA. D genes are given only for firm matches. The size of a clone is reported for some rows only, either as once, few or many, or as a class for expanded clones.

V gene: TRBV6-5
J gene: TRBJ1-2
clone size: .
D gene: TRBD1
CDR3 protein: CASSYRDSNYGYTF
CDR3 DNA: TGTGCCAGCAGTTACCGGGACAGTAACTATGGCTACACCTTC

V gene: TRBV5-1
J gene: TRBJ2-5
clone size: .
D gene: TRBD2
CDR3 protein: CASSDDTSGGETQYF
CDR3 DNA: TGCGCCAGCAGCGATGACACTAGCGGGGGAGAGACCCAGTACTTC

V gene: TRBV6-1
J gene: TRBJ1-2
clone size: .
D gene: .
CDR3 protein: CASTDYGYTF
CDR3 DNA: TGTGCCAGCACGGACTATGGCTACACCTTC

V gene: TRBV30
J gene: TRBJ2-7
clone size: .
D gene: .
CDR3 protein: CAWSVPGTREQYF
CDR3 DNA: TGTGCCTGGAGTGTACCCGGGACACGCGAGCAGTACTTC

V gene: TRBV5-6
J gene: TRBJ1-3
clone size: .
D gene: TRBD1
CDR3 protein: CASSLVAGTGGNTIYF
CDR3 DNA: TGTGCCAGCAGCTTGGTGGCTGGGACAGGTGGAAACACCATATATTTT

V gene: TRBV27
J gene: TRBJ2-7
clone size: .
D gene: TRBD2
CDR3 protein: CASSRTSGGDEQYF
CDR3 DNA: TGTGCCAGCAGTCGGACTAGCGGGGGTGACGAGCAGTACTTC

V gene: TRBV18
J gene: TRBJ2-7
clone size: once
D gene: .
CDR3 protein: CASSREGSGQYF
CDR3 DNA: TGTGCCAGCTCACGGGAAGGGAGTGGGCAGTACTTC

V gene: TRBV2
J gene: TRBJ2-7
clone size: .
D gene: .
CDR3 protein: CASSRDFSYEQYF
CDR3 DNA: TGTGCCAGCAGTCGGGACTTCTCCTACGAGCAGTACTTC

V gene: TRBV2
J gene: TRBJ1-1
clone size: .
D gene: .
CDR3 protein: CASSEGQIQNTEAFF
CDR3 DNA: TGTGCCAGCAGTGAAGGCCAAATACAGAACACTGAAGCTTTCTTT

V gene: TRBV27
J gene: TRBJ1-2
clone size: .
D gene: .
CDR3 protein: CASSLVPPVRNYGYTF
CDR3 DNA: TGTGCCAGCAGTTTAGTTCCGCCAGTGAGGAACTATGGCTACACCTTC

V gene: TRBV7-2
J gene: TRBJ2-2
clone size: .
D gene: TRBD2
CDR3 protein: CASSGRLAGVGELFF
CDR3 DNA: TGTGCCAGCAGTGGCAGACTAGCGGGGGTCGGGGAGCTGTTTTTT

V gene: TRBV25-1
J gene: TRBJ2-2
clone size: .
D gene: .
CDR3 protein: CASSVRGGGGELFF
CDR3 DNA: TGTGCCAGCAGTGTAAGGGGAGGTGGCGGGGAGCTGTTTTTT

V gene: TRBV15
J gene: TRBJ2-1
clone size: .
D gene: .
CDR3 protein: CATSRNTDMREQFF
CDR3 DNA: TGTGCCACCAGCAGAAACACCGACATGCGTGAGCAGTTCTTC

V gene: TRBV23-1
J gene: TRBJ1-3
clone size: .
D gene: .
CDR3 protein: CATPQTSGNTIYF
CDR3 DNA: TGCGCCACTCCCCAGACTTCTGGAAACACCATATATTTT

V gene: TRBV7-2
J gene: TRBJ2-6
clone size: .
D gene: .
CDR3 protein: CASSLFGAGANVLTF
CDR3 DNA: TGTGCCAGCAGCCTATTCGGTGCTGGGGCCAACGTCCTGACTTTC

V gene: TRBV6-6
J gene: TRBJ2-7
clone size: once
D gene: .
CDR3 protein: CASSYHQEVRGLEQYF
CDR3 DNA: TGTGCCAGCAGTTACCATCAGGAAGTAAGAGGGTTGGAGCAGTACTTC

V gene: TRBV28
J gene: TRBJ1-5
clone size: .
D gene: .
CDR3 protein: CASRPPAAGNNQPQHF
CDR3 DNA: TGTGCCAGCAGACCCCCAGCGGCGGGGAACAATCAGCCCCAGCATTTT

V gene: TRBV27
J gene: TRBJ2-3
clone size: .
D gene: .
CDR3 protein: CASSNQGTTDTQYF
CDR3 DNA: TGTGCCAGCAGTAATCAGGGGACCACAGATACGCAGTATTTT

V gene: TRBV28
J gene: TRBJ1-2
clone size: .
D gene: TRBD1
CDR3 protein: CASSSGQDYGYTF
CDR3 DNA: TGTGCCAGCAGTAGCGGACAGGACTATGGCTACACCTTC

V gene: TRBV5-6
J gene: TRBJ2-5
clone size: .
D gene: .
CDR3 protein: CASSVPGEQFQETQYF
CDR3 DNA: TGTGCCAGCAGCGTCCCCGGTGAACAGTTCCAAGAGACCCAGTACTTC

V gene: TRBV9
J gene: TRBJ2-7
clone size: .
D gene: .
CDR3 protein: CASSLGGPRGDEQYF
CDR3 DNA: TGTGCCAGCAGCCTAGGCGGACCCAGGGGCGACGAGCAGTACTTC

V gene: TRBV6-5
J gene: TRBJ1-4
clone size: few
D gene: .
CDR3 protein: CASSFQGRTNEKLFF
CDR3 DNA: TGTGCCAGCAGTTTTCAGGGGAGAACTAATGAAAAACTGTTTTTT

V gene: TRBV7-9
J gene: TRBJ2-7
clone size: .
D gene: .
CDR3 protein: CASSPPGKSYEQYF
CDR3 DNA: TGTGCCAGCAGCCCCCCCGGGAAATCCTACGAGCAGTACTTC